The rows below give T cell receptor beta chains drawn from one sample of a study of blood T cell repertoires in COVID-19. The assay was immunoSEQ multiplex PCR, and TCRdb's table has in-frame clones only and misses some. The repertoire includes 200,000 or so clones, roughly 89% of them detected once, and 2% to 2.5% sits in the top ten. The sample consisted of PBMCs or T cells enriched from blood (not recorded which). Source of these receptors: a woman between 40 and 55 years old with acute COVID-19. CDR3s include the opening cysteine and the closing phenylalanine or tryptophan. The order of the fields is V gene, clone size, J gene, D gene, CDR3 DNA, CDR3 protein. D genes are given only for firm matches. Some rows mark clone size as missing; the rest say once, few, many or name a class of expanded clone.

>TRBV19|-|TRBJ2-7|-
TGTGCCAGCAGGGGGACCGGGCGGGGTTACTACGAGCAGTACTTC
CASRGTGRGYYEQYF
>TRBV6-5|-|TRBJ1-2|-
TGTGCCAGCCGGGGAGTCTATGGCTACACCTTC
CASRGVYGYTF
>TRBV4-2|-|TRBJ2-1|TRBD2
TGTGCCAGCAGCCAAGATCAGGGCGGGGGGGCCTACAATGAGCAGTTCTTC
CASSQDQGGGAYNEQFF
>TRBV5-1|-|TRBJ2-7|TRBD2
TGCGCCAGCAGCCCAAGGGACTATTCCTACGAGCAGTACTTC
CASSPRDYSYEQYF
>TRBV3-1/TRBV3-2|-|TRBJ2-3|TRBD2
TGTGCCAGCAGCCAAGTCCCGGGGGGGGCGGCAGATACGCAGTATTTT
CASSQVPGGAADTQYF
>TRBV19|-|TRBJ1-2|TRBD1
TGTGCCAGTAGTCCTGACAGGGCTCAGAACTATGGCTACACCTTC
CASSPDRAQNYGYTF
>TRBV11-2|-|TRBJ2-2|-
TGTGCCAGCAGCTTAAAATGGGCTCCTGGAACCGGGGAGCTGTTTTTT
CASSLKWAPGTGELFF
>TRBV11-2|-|TRBJ2-7|TRBD2
TGTGCCAGCAGCTTAGTATCCCTAGCGGGCTACGAGCAGTACTTC
CASSLVSLAGYEQYF
>TRBV6-5|-|TRBJ2-1|-
TGTGCCAGCAGTAGTTCAGGGACCTACAATGAGCAGTTCTTC
CASSSSGTYNEQFF
>TRBV7-3|-|TRBJ1-2|-
TGTGCCAGCAGCCTATCGAAGGGGGATGGCTACACCTTC
CASSLSKGDGYTF
>TRBV5-1|-|TRBJ2-2|TRBD2
TGCGCCAGCAGCTTGGCGGGGGGAAGGACCGGGGAGCTGTTTTTT
CASSLAGGRTGELFF
>TRBV4-1|-|TRBJ2-2|TRBD2
TGCGCCAGCAGCCAAACGGGACTAGCGGGGGCGGGGACCGGGGAGCTGTTTTTT
CASSQTGLAGAGTGELFF
>TRBV28|-|TRBJ1-2|TRBD1
TGTGCCAGCGGGACAGGGCTCTATGGCTACACCTTC
CASGTGLYGYTF
>TRBV5-1|-|TRBJ2-5|TRBD2
TGCGCCAGCAGCACCACTAGCGGGGGGGCTCAGACCCAGTACTTC
CASSTTSGGAQTQYF
>TRBV7-8|-|TRBJ1-1|-
TGTGCCAGCAGCAATATCCCACAGGAGCTCAGGAACACTGAAGCTTTCTTT
CASSNIPQELRNTEAFF
>TRBV29-1|-|TRBJ2-7|-
TGCAGCGTGGTCTTGGGCGCGTACGAGCAGTACTTC
CSVVLGAYEQYF
>TRBV29-1|-|TRBJ2-3|TRBD2
TGCAGCGTTGAGAGCCTAGCGGAGCAGGATACGCAGTATTTT
CSVESLAEQDTQYF
>TRBV19|-|TRBJ2-1|-
TGTGCCAGTAGTATAGATCAGGGCAGGGCCTACAATGAGCAGTTCTTC
CASSIDQGRAYNEQFF
>TRBV7-2|once|TRBJ2-1|TRBD1
TGTGCCAGCAGCTTTACGGGACAGTACAATGAGCAGTTCTTC
CASSFTGQYNEQFF
>TRBV4-1|-|TRBJ1-6|-
TGCGCCAGCAGCCAATTGCTATACGGGTCACCCCTCCACTTT
CASSQLLYGSPLHF
>TRBV10-3|-|TRBJ2-3|-
TGTGCCATCAGTGAGTCCCCCCCGACAGATACGCAGTATTTT
CAISESPPTDTQYF
>TRBV3-1/TRBV3-2|-|TRBJ1-6|-
TGTGCCAGCAGCCAACCCGGGGGGGTTTCACCCCTCCACTTT
CASSQPGGVSPLHF
>TRBV6-5|-|TRBJ1-2|TRBD1
TGTGCCAGCAGAACAAGACAGGGCGACGGCTACACCTTC
CASRTRQGDGYTF
>TRBV11-2|once|TRBJ2-5|TRBD2
TGTGCCAGCAGCTTAGGTGGCGGGAGGGTCGAGACCCAGTACTTC
CASSLGGGRVETQYF
>TRBV5-1|-|TRBJ2-1|-
TGCGCCAGCAGCCCGACAGGGACTTACAATGAGCAGTTCTTC
CASSPTGTYNEQFF
>TRBV7-9|-|TRBJ1-3|-
TGTGCCAGCAGCTTATGGGGCCCTCAGGGCGGTGTAGGAAACACCATATATTTT
CASSLWGPQGGVGNTIYF
>TRBV19|-|TRBJ2-1|-
TGTGCCAGTAGTATAGATTGGAGCGGCGGCTCCTACAATGAGCAGTTCTTC
CASSIDWSGGSYNEQFF
>TRBV7-9|once|TRBJ1-1|-
TGTGCCAGCAGCCATCCAAGGGGGGGGAACACTGAAGCTTTCTTT
CASSHPRGGNTEAFF
>TRBV12-5|-|TRBJ1-4|TRBD1
TGTGCTAGTGGTTTGCGGACAGGCCCACACACTAATGAAAAACTGTTTTTT
CASGLRTGPHTNEKLFF
>TRBV30|-|TRBJ2-3|TRBD2
TGTGCCTGGAGTGTAGGGACTAGCGGAATGACAGATACGCAGTATTTT
CAWSVGTSGMTDTQYF